The 4 T cell receptor beta chains given below trace back to one sample, sequenced in a study of blood T cell repertoires in COVID-19. The table came from immunoSEQ multiplex PCR; TCRdb's copy has only in-frame clones and leaves some out. The sample lists hundreds of thousands of clones; about 88% were seen once. The material sequenced was PBMCs or T cells enriched from blood (not recorded which). Receptors originate from a woman aged 45-65 years who had recovered from COVID-19.

V gene TRBV27 combines with J gene TRBJ2-3, with a possible D match to TRBD2 (6 bases). The germline V gene has CDR1 MNHEY and CDR2 SMNVEV (reference sequence). The CDR3 sequence is 15 residues long. Deletions cut 2 bases from V and 5 bases from J, with 14 bases between. CDR3 nucleotide sequence: TGTGCCAGCAGTTTAAGGGGACTCCGCGGAGATACGCAGTATTTT. Protein: CASSLRGLRGDTQYF.

CDR3 nucleotides: TGTGCCAGCAGCCTATCAGGGGGACAGACTGAAGCTTTCTTT. Encoded protein: CASSLSGGQTEAFF. The rearrangement uses TRBV7-2 and TRBJ1-1; 7 bases agree with TRBD1. The germline V gene encodes CDR1 SGHTA and CDR2 FQGNSA. The CDR3 runs to 14 residues. The V and J ends lost 5 bases and 5 bases, in that order; junction bases with no gene match: 8.

This rearrangement joins TRBV2 to TRBJ2-6, with TRBD1 as a possible D gene (5 bases). The V gene lost 4 bases and the J gene lost 3 bases, with 13 bases spanning the gap. Germline-derived CDR1 and CDR2 are SNHLY and FYNNEI. The length of the CDR3 is 16 residues. CDR3 residues: CASSVDSLFGANVLTF. For the CDR3, the DNA is TGTGCCAGCAGTGTTGACAGTTTATTTGGGGCCAACGTCCTGACTTTC. Filled out from reference TRBV2 and TRBJ2-6, the complete variable domain reads EPEVTQTPSHQVTQMGQEVILRCVPISNHLYFYWYRQILGQKVEFLVSFYNNEISEKSEIFDDQFSVERPDGSNFTLKIRSTKLEDSAMYFCASSVDSLFGANVLTFGAGSRLTVL.

The genes are TRBV28 and TRBJ1-5; D gene ambiguous. Trimming stripped 2 bases from V and 5 bases from J, with 16 bases between. The germline gives CDR1 MDHEN, CDR2 SYDVKM. This CDR3 region has 16 residues. Written as DNA, the CDR3 is TGTGCCAGCAGTTTAAGGTTCTCCCATGCGGATCAGCCCCAGCATTTT. This encodes CASSLRFSHADQPQHF.